One sample yielded the 17 T cell receptor beta chains listed below, sequenced in a study of beta chain features in type 1 diabetes (dated by TCRdb to 2016 to 2019). Broader findings and caveats from the paper: A moderate but significant shortening of TCRB CDR3 length was observed in type 1 diabetes patients in all four CD4+ subsets.

Libraries came from the immunoSEQ multiplex PCR assay. The entire isolated RNA was reverse transcribed using the High Capacity cDNA Reverse Transcription Kit, and thus expressed TCRB transcripts were sequenced. The table comes from immuneACCESS by way of TCRdb, which keeps in-frame sequences with V and J called. Part of the clones is missing from these tables; in studies checked, under half for an unresolved V gene and the rest for unknown reasons. The sample table lists 600,000 to 700,000 clones, 12% of them with a count of one. The ten largest clones add up to 0.095% to 0.15% of the sample. These TCRs are of unknown antigen specificity. Sequences were obtained from naive CD4+ T cells from blood. The cell subset or site label corresponds to: true naive CD4+ T cells. These receptors were collected from a man younger than 45 with type 1 diabetes.

The chain joins TRBV19 to TRBJ2-3, with 8 positions matching TRBD2. Germline loops: CDR1 LNHDA, CDR2 SQIVND (reference sequence). J gave up 2 bases and V 3 bases, and 7 bases lay outside the gene matches. CDR3 size: 16 residues. DNA of the CDR3: TGTGCCAGTAGTATGGGGACTAGATTGGACACAGATACGCAGTATTTT. Translated, it gives CASSMGTRLDTDTQYF.

The V call is TRBV2, the J call TRBJ2-7, with a tentative D call TRBD1 (5 bases). With 9 bases removed from V and 6 bases from J, the gap between germline ends came to 21 bases. The CDR3 covers 14 residues. Germline assignment: CDR1 SNHLY and CDR2 FYNNEI. The CDR3 loop reads CASVMNRRIGEQYF. The CDR3 DNA is TGTGCCAGTGTGATGAACAGGCGGATAGGCGAGCAGTACTTC.

This clone was detected a few times. The genes are TRBV7-9 and TRBJ2-3, with D perhaps TRBD1 (6 bases). V lost 6 bases, J lost 2 bases, and 15 bases lay in between. Germline CDR1 reads SEHNR; CDR2 reads FQNEAQ (reference sequence). The CDR3 covers 15 residues. CDR3 loop: CASSLPGTYTDTQYF. CDR3 DNA sequence: TGTGCCAGCAGTCTACCCGGGACATACACAGATACGCAGTATTTT.

The rearrangement joins TRBV7-2 to TRBJ2-5; the D is unclear. This CDR3 has 12 residues. Trimming cost V 5 bases and J 5 bases, with 9 bases left between them. CDR1 SGHTA and CDR2 FQGNSA come from the germline V gene. The CDR3 DNA sequence: TGTGCCAGCAGCCCCTTTTTCGAGACCCAGTACTTC. Its protein is CASSPFFETQYF.

Only a few counts were recorded for this clone. The chain employs TRBV19 and TRBJ1-5, with 9 bases lining up with TRBD1. Unmatched junction bases numbered 8, after V lost 7 bases and J lost 7 bases. The CDR3 spans 14 residues. Germline V gene sequence: CDR1 LNHDA, CDR2 SQIVND (reference sequence). This chain's CDR3 is CASTTGGAWQPQHF. The DNA for the CDR3 is TGTGCCAGTACCACAGGGGGCGCATGGCAGCCCCAGCATTTT. Variable domain in full (rest from reference TRBV19 and TRBJ1-5): DGGITQSPKYLFRKEGQNVTLSCEQNLNHDAMYWYRQDPGQGLRLIYYSQIVNDFQKGDIAEGYSVSREKKESFPLTVTSAQKNPTAFYLCASTTGGAWQPQHFGDGTRLSIL.

The chain links TRBV7-2 to TRBJ1-2, with D perhaps TRBD1 (6 bases). This CDR3 region has 17 residues. CDR1 is SGHTA, CDR2 FQGNSA, per germline. V lost 5 bases, J lost 0 bases, and 19 bases lay in between. This chain's CDR3 is CASSPQVGGSANYGYTF. DNA of the CDR3: TGTGCCAGCAGCCCCCAGGTCGGGGGCTCAGCTAACTATGGCTACACCTTC.

The rearrangement uses TRBV4-1 and TRBJ1-1; D not resolved. Germline CDR1 reads MGHRA; CDR2 reads YSYEKL. Trimming shortened V by 4 bases and J by 4 bases, and 13 bases separated the two germline ends. The CDR3 contains 14 residues. The DNA of the CDR3 is TGCGCCAGCAGCCCAAGGCACGGTTTCACTGAAGCTTTCTTT. Translated, it gives CASSPRHGFTEAFF.

This rearrangement joins TRBV30 to TRBJ2-1; D possibly uses TRBD1 or TRBD2 (5 bases each). Germline assignment: CDR1 GTSNPN and CDR2 SVGIG (reference sequence). With 5 bases removed from V and 3 bases from J, the gap between germline ends came to 14 bases. The CDR3 is 14 amino acids. CDR3 nucleotide sequence: TGTGCCTGGGGGGACCGTACCTTCTACAATGAGCAGTTCTTC. Translated: CAWGDRTFYNEQFF.

The chain links TRBV7-2 to TRBJ2-3; D possibly corresponds to TRBD1 (5 bases). V was cut by 5 bases and J by 6 bases, with 21 bases left in between. The CDR3 has 16 residues. Germline loops: CDR1 SGHTA, CDR2 FQGNSA. The CDR3 spells CASSRRLDAWGDTQYF. Written as DNA, the CDR3 is TGTGCCAGCAGCCGTAGACTGGATGCCTGGGGCGATACGCAGTATTTT.

This chain connects TRBV18 to TRBJ2-1; a possible D gene is TRBD1 (7 bases). Trimming shortened V by 3 bases and J by 7 bases, and 16 bases separated the two germline ends. The CDR3 has 15 amino acids. Germline lookup yields CDR1 KGHSH and CDR2 LQKENI. The CDR3 here is CASSPSEGAWNEQFF. The CDR3 DNA follows: TGTGCCAGCTCACCCTCGGAGGGGGCGTGGAATGAGCAGTTCTTC.

This chain connects TRBV4-3 to TRBJ2-7; 7 nucleotides match TRBD1. The CDR3 length is 17 residues. Germline-derived CDR1 and CDR2 are LGHNA and YSLEER. V lost 3 bases and J lost 2; bases outside the gene matches: 13. CDR3 DNA sequence: TGCGCCAGCAGCCAGGCGTTGGGACAGAGAACACCCTACGAGCAGTACTTC. Residues: CASSQALGQRTPYEQYF.

The V gene is TRBV5-1, the J gene TRBJ2-7, with D unresolved. The CDR3 sequence is 15 residues long. Trimming left V 4 bases short and J 2 bases short, with 16 bases between. Germline V gene lookup returns CDR1 SGHRS and CDR2 YFSETQ. The chain's CDR3 is CASSPPRTAPYEQYF. Written as DNA, the CDR3 is TGCGCCAGCAGCCCTCCTCGGACGGCCCCCTACGAGCAGTACTTC.

V usage is TRBV2 and J usage is TRBJ1-2, with D possibly being TRBD1 (5 bases). From germline, CDR1 is SNHLY and CDR2 FYNNEI. V was clipped by 1 base and J by 3 bases, with 12 bases between them. The CDR3 extends over 15 amino acids. The DNA of the CDR3 is TGTGCCAGCAGTGAAGTGATGGGGGGAGACTATGGCTACACCTTC. Translated, it gives CASSEVMGGDYGYTF.

This clone came up a few times. The genes are TRBV7-2 and TRBJ2-3; 8 nucleotides align to TRBD2. The J segment lost 1 base and the V segment lost 5 bases, leaving 8 bases of the junction unmatched. The CDR3 runs 16 residues. CDR1 is SGHTA and CDR2 is FQGNSA in the germline V gene. CDR3 in amino acids: CASSRGAGLGTDTQYF. The CDR3 DNA sequence: TGTGCCAGCAGCCGCGGGGCGGGACTAGGCACAGATACGCAGTATTTT.

The V and J genes are TRBV7-9 and TRBJ2-3, with 14 nucleotides matching TRBD2. CDR1 is SEHNR, CDR2 FQNEAQ, per germline (reference sequence). This CDR3 is 17 amino acids long. V lost 5 bases and J lost 5; bases outside the gene matches: 9. The CDR3 DNA reads TGTGCCAGCAGCGCCGGGACTAGCGGGGGCCTGGGAGATACGCAGTATTTT. As protein: CASSAGTSGGLGDTQYF.

This chain uses TRBV5-1 with TRBJ1-2; D gene unclear. V dropped 3 bases and J dropped 1 base, with 16 bases sitting between them. This CDR3 spans 16 amino acids. Germline V gene data show CDR1 as SGHRS and CDR2 as YFSETQ. The CDR3 nucleotides read TGCGCCAGCAGCTACAGACCAAGTGGGGATAACTATGGCTACACCTTC. As protein: CASSYRPSGDNYGYTF.

In this sample, this clone turned up a few times. The chain uses TRBV7-9 and TRBJ1-3, with D hard to call. Trimming cost V 6 bases and J 0 bases, with 18 bases left between them. CDR1 and CDR2 (germline): SEHNR, FQNEAQ (reference sequence). The CDR3 contains 17 residues. CDR3 nucleotides: TGTGCCAGCAGTTTTACCCCAGGTGCTACCTCTGGAAACACCATATATTTT. Protein: CASSFTPGATSGNTIYF.